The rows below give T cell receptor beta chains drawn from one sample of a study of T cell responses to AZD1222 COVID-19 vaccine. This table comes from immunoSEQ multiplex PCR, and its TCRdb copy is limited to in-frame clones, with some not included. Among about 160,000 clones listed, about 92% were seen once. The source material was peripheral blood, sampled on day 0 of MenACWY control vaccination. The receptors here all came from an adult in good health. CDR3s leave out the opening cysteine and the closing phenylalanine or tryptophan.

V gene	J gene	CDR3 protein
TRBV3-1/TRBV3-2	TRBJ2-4	ASSQLKDRGLQY
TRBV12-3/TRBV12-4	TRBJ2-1	ASSFRGNEQF
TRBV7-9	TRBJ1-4	ASSPEATNEKLF
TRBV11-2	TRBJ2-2	ASSFRRGGNTGELF
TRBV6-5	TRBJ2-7	ASSYSLRSYEQY
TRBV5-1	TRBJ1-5	ASSSTGEGQPQH
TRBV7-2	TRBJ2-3	ASSYGGPDTQY
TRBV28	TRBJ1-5	ASSRRTGGLDQPQH
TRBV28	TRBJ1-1	ASSGTGESAEAF
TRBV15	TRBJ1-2	ATSRDGLVAGGYGYT
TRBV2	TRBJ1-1	ASYLRGYNTEAF
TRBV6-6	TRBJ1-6	ASSIRTDFNSPLH
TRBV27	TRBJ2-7	ASSFGTVYEQY
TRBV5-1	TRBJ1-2	ASSRGQGNYGYT
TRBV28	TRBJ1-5	ASTDTQGAINQPQH
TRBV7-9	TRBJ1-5	ASSLNSPNQPQH
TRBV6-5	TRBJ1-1	ASGRGGWAEAF
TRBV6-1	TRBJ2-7	ASSEGSQGVEGEQY
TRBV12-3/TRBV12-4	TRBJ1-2	ASSFSSFYGYT
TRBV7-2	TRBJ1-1	ASSPQGTEAF
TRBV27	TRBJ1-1	ASSFRGYLNTEAF
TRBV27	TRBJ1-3	ASPHGGGPLSNTIY